Ten or more counts support the clone carrying this T cell receptor beta chain. Its specificity is unknown. These data originate in a study of beta chain bispecific antibodies for T cell cancers. Using its own MiXCR run on the 5' RACE reads, TCRdb lists one record per CDR3 protein. This sample carries about 18,000 distinct CDR3 sequences, roughly 1.9% of them seen once, and the ten largest clones take about 7%. Expansion lasted 2 to 4 days, with either anti-CD3 antibody OKT3 or CD3/CD28 beads. The V gene lost 0 bases and the J gene lost 5 bases, with 14 bases spanning the gap. Germline-derived CDR1 and CDR2 are SGHRS and YFSETQ. This CDR3 is 16 amino acids long. Overall study results and limits: Most targeted TRBV signal came from the leukemia cell line cells, not normal T cells. The anti-TRBV5-5 antibody also binds TRBV5-6, a similar gene.

The clonotype comes from a human donor in good health. Some clones in this sample may be carry-over from other donors' samples. This sequence joins TRBV5-1 and TRBJ1-4; D unresolved. Sequencing was carried out using healthy donor T cells cultured with leukemia cells. The CDR3 DNA reads TGCGCCAGCAGCTTGGCTCCAGGTGGATTAAATGAAAAACTGTTTTTT. Its translation: CASSLAPGGLNEKLFF.